Listed below are T cell receptor beta chains from one sample, sequenced in a study of blood T cell repertoires in COVID-19. Measured with immunoSEQ multiplex PCR; TCRdb has only the in-frame clones, and not every one. The repertoire holds about 270,000 clones, approximately 85% seen once, with 9.5% to 11% in the top ten. Sequenced: peripheral blood. Every receptor here comes from a woman aged 70-85 years with acute or convalescent COVID-19. Each CDR3 is given with its conserved first and last residue. Each record gives: D gene, J gene, V gene, clone size, CDR3 protein, CDR3 DNA. The D gene is left open where the match is weak. The size of a clone is reported for some rows only, either as once, few or many, or as a class for expanded clones.

d_gene: TRBD1; j_gene: TRBJ1-3; v_gene: TRBV28; abundance: NA; CDR3aa: CASVGPGQTSKSSGNTIYF; CDR3nt: TGTGCCAGCGTGGGACCGGGACAGACCTCCAAGAGCTCTGGAAACACCATATATTTT
d_gene: NA; j_gene: TRBJ2-3; v_gene: TRBV14; abundance: NA; CDR3aa: CASSQGLATDTQYF; CDR3nt: TGTGCCAGCAGCCAAGGACTCGCCACAGATACGCAGTATTTT
d_gene: TRBD1; j_gene: TRBJ1-2; v_gene: TRBV19; abundance: NA; CDR3aa: CASSPLGQGYAYGYTF; CDR3nt: TGTGCCAGTAGCCCCCTCGGACAGGGGTACGCCTATGGCTACACCTTC
d_gene: NA; j_gene: TRBJ2-5; v_gene: TRBV21-1; abundance: NA; CDR3aa: CASSKGSSGGVEETQYF; CDR3nt: TGTGCCAGCAGCAAAGGCTCTAGCGGGGGGGTTGAGGAGACCCAGTACTTC
d_gene: NA; j_gene: TRBJ2-7; v_gene: TRBV6-2/TRBV6-3; abundance: NA; CDR3aa: CASSYVRFGEQYF; CDR3nt: TGTGCCAGCAGTTACGTGAGGTTCGGCGAGCAGTACTTC
d_gene: NA; j_gene: TRBJ1-2; v_gene: TRBV3-1/TRBV3-2; abundance: NA; CDR3aa: CATQGLMGGYTF; CDR3nt: TGTGCCACCCAGGGGCTAATGGGGGGCTACACCTTC
d_gene: NA; j_gene: TRBJ2-1; v_gene: TRBV7-2; abundance: NA; CDR3aa: CASSSSGGPYNEQFF; CDR3nt: TGTGCCAGCAGCTCGAGTGGGGGCCCTTACAATGAGCAGTTCTTC
d_gene: NA; j_gene: TRBJ2-5; v_gene: TRBV2; abundance: NA; CDR3aa: CASGPRGAGETQYF; CDR3nt: TGTGCCAGCGGCCCACGGGGGGCCGGGGAGACCCAGTACTTC
d_gene: NA; j_gene: TRBJ1-1; v_gene: TRBV7-9; abundance: NA; CDR3aa: CASIIQGHAEAFF; CDR3nt: TGTGCCAGCATCATCCAGGGTCACGCTGAAGCTTTCTTT
d_gene: TRBD2; j_gene: TRBJ2-3; v_gene: TRBV12-5; abundance: NA; CDR3aa: CASGSYRGADTQYF; CDR3nt: TGTGCTAGTGGTTCCTACCGGGGGGCAGATACGCAGTATTTT
d_gene: NA; j_gene: TRBJ2-1; v_gene: TRBV3-1/TRBV3-2; abundance: NA; CDR3aa: CASSQSTEDEQFF; CDR3nt: TGTGCCAGCAGCCAATCGACCGAGGATGAGCAGTTCTTC
d_gene: TRBD2; j_gene: TRBJ2-2; v_gene: TRBV5-1; abundance: once; CDR3aa: CASSQSGTSGTGELFF; CDR3nt: TGCGCCAGCAGCCAATCCGGGACTAGCGGGACCGGGGAGCTGTTTTTT
d_gene: NA; j_gene: TRBJ2-5; v_gene: TRBV24-1; abundance: NA; CDR3aa: CATSETPGHPGGTQYF; CDR3nt: TGTGCCACCAGTGAAACACCGGGACACCCCGGCGGGACCCAGTACTTC
d_gene: NA; j_gene: TRBJ1-1; v_gene: TRBV19; abundance: NA; CDR3aa: CASSIGELTEAFF; CDR3nt: TGTGCCAGTAGTATCGGGGAACTCACTGAAGCTTTCTTT
d_gene: NA; j_gene: TRBJ1-5; v_gene: TRBV2; abundance: NA; CDR3aa: CASSEQNSNQPQHF; CDR3nt: TGTGCCAGCAGTGAACAAAATAGCAATCAGCCCCAGCATTTT
d_gene: TRBD2; j_gene: TRBJ2-2; v_gene: TRBV6-5; abundance: NA; CDR3aa: CASTRDYNTGELFF; CDR3nt: TGTGCCAGCACTCGGGACTACAACACCGGGGAGCTGTTTTTT
d_gene: NA; j_gene: TRBJ1-1; v_gene: TRBV12-3/TRBV12-4; abundance: few; CDR3aa: CASTLMGGVEAFF; CDR3nt: TGTGCCAGCACCCTGATGGGGGGTGTTGAAGCTTTCTTT
d_gene: NA; j_gene: TRBJ2-1; v_gene: TRBV5-4; abundance: NA; CDR3aa: CASSGGRGNSYNEQFF; CDR3nt: TGTGCCAGCAGCGGGGGTCGGGGGAACTCCTACAATGAGCAGTTCTTC
d_gene: NA; j_gene: TRBJ1-6; v_gene: TRBV2; abundance: few; CDR3aa: CASSETGRYSPLHF; CDR3nt: TGTGCCAGCAGTGAAACAGGGAGATATTCACCCCTCCACTTT
d_gene: NA; j_gene: TRBJ1-3; v_gene: TRBV20-1; abundance: NA; CDR3aa: CSATRGNTIYF; CDR3nt: TGCAGTGCTACCAGAGGAAACACCATATATTTT
d_gene: NA; j_gene: TRBJ1-4; v_gene: TRBV6-2/TRBV6-3; abundance: NA; CDR3aa: CASSNHQGGEKLFF; CDR3nt: TGTGCCAGCAGTAACCATCAGGGTGGTGAAAAACTGTTTTTT
d_gene: NA; j_gene: TRBJ1-1; v_gene: TRBV12-5; abundance: NA; CDR3aa: CATSTHGGTEAFF; CDR3nt: TGTGCTACTTCGACTCATGGAGGCACTGAAGCTTTCTTT
d_gene: TRBD1; j_gene: TRBJ1-6; v_gene: TRBV3-1/TRBV3-2; abundance: few; CDR3aa: CASSHRTGTGASPLHF; CDR3nt: TGTGCCAGCAGCCATAGGACGGGGACAGGGGCCTCACCCCTCCACTTT
d_gene: NA; j_gene: TRBJ1-6; v_gene: TRBV19; abundance: NA; CDR3aa: CASTDTYNSPLHF; CDR3nt: TGTGCCAGTACGGACACCTATAATTCACCCCTCCACTTT
d_gene: NA; j_gene: TRBJ1-6; v_gene: TRBV5-1; abundance: few; CDR3aa: CASSPGGSSYNSPLHF; CDR3nt: TGCGCCAGCAGCCCGGGGGGGAGCTCCTATAATTCACCCCTCCACTTT
d_gene: TRBD2; j_gene: TRBJ2-3; v_gene: TRBV18; abundance: NA; CDR3aa: CASPGLAGGSTDTQYF; CDR3nt: TGTGCCAGCCCGGGACTAGCGGGGGGGAGCACAGATACGCAGTATTTT
d_gene: NA; j_gene: TRBJ2-1; v_gene: TRBV19; abundance: NA; CDR3aa: CASSIQGSEQFF; CDR3nt: TGTGCCAGTAGTATTCAGGGATCTGAGCAGTTCTTC
d_gene: TRBD2; j_gene: TRBJ2-1; v_gene: TRBV4-1; abundance: once; CDR3aa: CASSQARTSGDNEQFF; CDR3nt: TGCGCCAGCAGCCAAGCAAGGACTAGCGGGGACAATGAGCAGTTCTTC
d_gene: NA; j_gene: TRBJ2-5; v_gene: TRBV7-8; abundance: NA; CDR3aa: CASSLGSGETQYF; CDR3nt: TGTGCCAGCAGCTTAGGGAGCGGAGAGACCCAGTACTTC
d_gene: TRBD2; j_gene: TRBJ2-1; v_gene: TRBV3-1/TRBV3-2; abundance: NA; CDR3aa: CASSQVSLAGYEQFF; CDR3nt: TGTGCCAGCAGCCAAGTTTCCCTAGCGGGTTACGAGCAGTTCTTC
d_gene: TRBD1; j_gene: TRBJ1-4; v_gene: TRBV9; abundance: NA; CDR3aa: CASSVTGGWNEKLFF; CDR3nt: TGTGCCAGCAGCGTGACAGGGGGATGGAATGAAAAACTGTTTTTT
d_gene: NA; j_gene: TRBJ2-2; v_gene: TRBV10-1; abundance: NA; CDR3aa: CASKGGLAGELFF; CDR3nt: TGCGCCAGCAAAGGAGGGTTGGCCGGGGAGCTGTTTTTT
d_gene: NA; j_gene: TRBJ2-2; v_gene: TRBV2; abundance: NA; CDR3aa: CASTEGNGGELFF; CDR3nt: TGTGCCAGCACCGAGGGAAATGGCGGGGAGCTGTTTTTT
d_gene: NA; j_gene: TRBJ1-4; v_gene: TRBV11-3; abundance: NA; CDR3aa: CASTPAGKLFF; CDR3nt: TGTGCCAGCACCCCGGCGGGGAAACTGTTTTTT
d_gene: NA; j_gene: TRBJ1-5; v_gene: TRBV2; abundance: once; CDR3aa: CASSPLGGRSNQPQHF; CDR3nt: TGTGCCAGCAGTCCGCTCGGGGGGCGAAGCAATCAGCCCCAGCATTTT
d_gene: NA; j_gene: TRBJ1-4; v_gene: TRBV5-1; abundance: NA; CDR3aa: CASSLGHLGLGEKLFF; CDR3nt: TGCGCCAGCAGCTTGGGCCACCTCGGGTTGGGTGAAAAACTGTTTTTT
d_gene: TRBD1; j_gene: TRBJ2-5; v_gene: TRBV24-1; abundance: NA; CDR3aa: CATSDPGQGGTQYF; CDR3nt: TGTGCCACCAGTGATCCTGGACAGGGTGGGACCCAGTACTTC
d_gene: NA; j_gene: TRBJ1-1; v_gene: TRBV3-1/TRBV3-2; abundance: few; CDR3aa: CASSHSDRNTEAFF; CDR3nt: TGTGCCAGCAGCCACTCCGACAGGAACACTGAAGCTTTCTTT
d_gene: NA; j_gene: TRBJ2-7; v_gene: TRBV6-2/TRBV6-3; abundance: NA; CDR3aa: CASSQVYEQYF; CDR3nt: TGTGCCAGTAGTCAGGTCTACGAGCAGTACTTC
d_gene: NA; j_gene: TRBJ1-3; v_gene: TRBV6-4; abundance: NA; CDR3aa: CASRQASPGGNTIYF; CDR3nt: TGTGCCAGCAGGCAGGCTTCGCCGGGGGGAAACACCATATATTTT
d_gene: TRBD1; j_gene: TRBJ1-2; v_gene: TRBV5-1; abundance: once; CDR3aa: CASSYGQANYGYTF; CDR3nt: TGCGCCAGCAGCTATGGACAGGCTAACTATGGCTACACCTTC
d_gene: NA; j_gene: TRBJ2-7; v_gene: TRBV5-4; abundance: NA; CDR3aa: CASSLDRPSSYEQYF; CDR3nt: TGTGCCAGCAGCTTGGACAGGCCTAGCTCCTACGAGCAGTACTTC
d_gene: TRBD1; j_gene: TRBJ2-4; v_gene: TRBV5-4; abundance: NA; CDR3aa: CASSATGGVNIQYF; CDR3nt: TGTGCCAGCAGCGCGACAGGGGGCGTGAACATTCAGTACTTC
d_gene: TRBD2; j_gene: TRBJ2-2; v_gene: TRBV3-1/TRBV3-2; abundance: NA; CDR3aa: CASSLGTSGGTGELFF; CDR3nt: TGTGCCAGCAGCCTCGGGACTAGCGGGGGGACCGGGGAGCTGTTTTTT
d_gene: TRBD1; j_gene: TRBJ1-2; v_gene: TRBV30; abundance: few; CDR3aa: CAWSVQGATTGYGYTF; CDR3nt: TGTGCCTGGAGTGTTCAGGGGGCGACGACGGGATATGGCTACACCTTC
d_gene: TRBD1; j_gene: TRBJ1-1; v_gene: TRBV29-1; abundance: NA; CDR3aa: CSVGPWTGNTEAFF; CDR3nt: TGCAGCGTAGGGCCCTGGACAGGAAACACTGAAGCTTTCTTT
d_gene: TRBD1; j_gene: TRBJ2-2; v_gene: TRBV4-1; abundance: NA; CDR3aa: CASSQDPFDRAVTGELFF; CDR3nt: TGCGCCAGCAGCCAAGATCCGTTCGACAGGGCGGTGACCGGGGAGCTGTTTTTT
d_gene: NA; j_gene: TRBJ1-2; v_gene: TRBV18; abundance: once; CDR3aa: CASSPGDIYTF; CDR3nt: TGTGCCAGCTCACCAGGGGACATCTACACCTTC
d_gene: TRBD2; j_gene: TRBJ2-1; v_gene: TRBV5-1; abundance: once; CDR3aa: CASSFGGVSYNEQFF; CDR3nt: TGCGCCAGCAGCTTCGGGGGGGTCTCCTACAATGAGCAGTTCTTC
d_gene: NA; j_gene: TRBJ1-3; v_gene: TRBV4-1; abundance: many; CDR3aa: CASSDRNENTIYF; CDR3nt: TGCGCCAGCAGCGACAGGAACGAAAACACCATATATTTT
d_gene: NA; j_gene: TRBJ2-5; v_gene: TRBV20-1; abundance: NA; CDR3aa: CSATYRLAQYF; CDR3nt: TGCAGTGCTACCTACCGACTAGCCCAGTACTTC
d_gene: NA; j_gene: TRBJ2-5; v_gene: TRBV5-4; abundance: NA; CDR3aa: CASSLARETQYF; CDR3nt: TGTGCCAGCAGCTTGGCGCGGGAGACCCAGTACTTC
d_gene: TRBD1; j_gene: TRBJ1-2; v_gene: TRBV6-4; abundance: NA; CDR3aa: CASRRDRTGGYTF; CDR3nt: TGTGCCAGCAGAAGGGACAGAACCGGAGGCTACACCTTC
d_gene: NA; j_gene: TRBJ2-5; v_gene: TRBV7-9; abundance: NA; CDR3aa: CASSFPQGRETQYF; CDR3nt: TGTGCCAGCAGTTTCCCACAGGGTCGGGAGACCCAGTACTTC